This is a list of T cell receptor beta chains from one sample in a study of immune evolution from preneoplasia to lung adenocarcinoma. The protocol was immunoSEQ multiplex PCR, while the TCRdb copy is restricted to in-frame clones and leaves out a portion. The sample holds approximately 9,300 clones; around 79% are singletons and the top ten take 7% to 9.5%. The sequenced material came from FFPE minimally invasive lung adenocarcinoma tissue. The source of these receptors is a donor at least 70 years old with lung adenocarcinoma. Each CDR3 is given with its conserved first and last residue. A D gene is named only where the DNA matches it firmly. Clone size appears in some rows only: once, few, many, or a class for an expanded clone.

J | V | D | size | CDR3 | DNA
TRBJ1-1 | TRBV29-1 | . | . | CSVLTGGVTEAFF | TGCAGCGTTCTTACAGGTGGAGTCACTGAAGCTTTCTTT
TRBJ2-2 | TRBV5-4 | . | few | CASSPPQSTGELFF | TGTGCCAGCAGCCCCCCGCAGAGCACCGGGGAGCTGTTTTTT
TRBJ1-2 | TRBV29-1 | TRBD1 | once | CSVEAYLGRQGPSNYGYTF | TGCAGCGTTGAAGCCTACTTGGGTCGACAGGGGCCCTCTAACTATGGCTACACCTTC
TRBJ1-3 | TRBV18 | . | once | CASSPTEGNTIYF | TGTGCCAGCTCACCGACAGAAGGAAACACCATATATTTT
TRBJ2-3 | TRBV5-4 | . | . | CASSPEGTTDTQYF | TGTGCCAGCAGCCCCGAGGGCACCACAGATACGCAGTATTTT
TRBJ2-1 | TRBV2 | TRBD2 | . | CASSPRTSGLNEQFF | TGTGCCAGCAGCCCAAGGACTAGCGGACTAAATGAGCAGTTCTTC
TRBJ2-1 | TRBV11-2 | . | . | CASSFASGTENEQFF | TGTGCCAGCAGCTTCGCCTCCGGGACGGAGAATGAGCAGTTCTTC
TRBJ2-7 | TRBV5-4 | TRBD2 | . | CASSLSPGLAYEQYF | TGTGCCAGCAGCTTGTCTCCGGGACTAGCCTACGAGCAGTACTTC
TRBJ1-2 | TRBV19 | . | . | CASRPGVTPNYGYTF | TGTGCCAGTAGACCCGGAGTTACCCCTAACTATGGCTACACCTTC
TRBJ1-1 | TRBV9 | . | . | CASSVGSGGSEAFF | TGTGCCAGCAGCGTAGGTTCCGGAGGATCTGAAGCTTTCTTT
TRBJ2-7 | TRBV23-1 | . | . | CASSQSRRSGGAPYEQYF | TGCGCCAGCAGTCAATCGAGGAGGTCTGGCGGGGCCCCCTACGAGCAGTACTTC
TRBJ2-7 | TRBV19 | TRBD1 | . | CASTSNRGRGYEQYF | TGTGCCAGTACCTCAAACAGGGGCCGGGGCTACGAGCAGTACTTC
TRBJ2-3 | TRBV14 | TRBD2 | . | CASRLAGVSDTQYF | TGTGCCAGCAGGCTAGCGGGAGTATCGGATACGCAGTATTTT
TRBJ1-5 | TRBV5-6 | . | . | CASSLENQPQHF | TGTGCCAGCAGCTTGGAGAATCAGCCCCAGCATTTT
TRBJ1-5 | TRBV28 | . | . | CASSPAGGGNQPQHF | TGTGCCAGCAGTCCCGCCGGAGGGGGCAATCAGCCCCAGCATTTT
TRBJ2-3 | TRBV14 | . | . | CASSQVHGGSGRDTQYF | TGTGCCAGCAGCCAAGTACACGGTGGTTCAGGGCGAGATACGCAGTATTTT
TRBJ1-2 | TRBV6-5 | . | . | CASSYYQAGTIYGYTF | TGTGCCAGCAGTTACTACCAGGCCGGGACAATCTATGGCTACACCTTC
TRBJ2-1 | TRBV19 | . | once | CASSSPRGVAGSRNEQFF | TGTGCCAGTAGTTCGCCGAGGGGGGTTGCCGGGAGTAGAAATGAGCAGTTCTTC